Listed below are T cell receptor beta chains from one sample, sequenced in a study of cytomegalovirus exposure and HLA in healthy donors. Profiled with immunoSEQ multiplex PCR; TCRdb holds only in-frame clones, not every one. The sample carries 84,000 or so clones, around 80% recorded once. What was sequenced was PBMCs. The receptors stem from a man aged 30-40 years in good health and CMV-seronegative. The CDR3 runs from the conserved cysteine through the conserved F or W. Each record gives: J gene, clone size, D gene, V gene, CDR3 protein, CDR3 DNA. A D gene is named only where the DNA matches it firmly. Expanded clones get a size class; other rows say once, few or many, or leave the size out.

>TRBJ2-1|.|TRBD2|TRBV2
CASSEELAGGKDEQFF
TGTGCCAGCAGTGAAGAACTAGCGGGGGGTAAGGATGAGCAGTTCTTC
>TRBJ1-3|.|TRBD1|TRBV27
CASSPGQGSGNTIYF
TGTGCCAGCAGTCCAGGACAGGGCTCTGGAAACACCATATATTTT
>TRBJ2-7|.|TRBD2|TRBV19
CASSSGLAGGEQYF
TGTGCCAGTAGTTCAGGGCTAGCGGGGGGCGAGCAGTACTTC
>TRBJ1-5|.|TRBD1|TRBV5-1
CASSLSGTGGRDQPQHF
TGCGCCAGCAGCTTATCCGGGACAGGGGGTCGAGATCAGCCCCAGCATTTT
>TRBJ1-3|.|.|TRBV2
CASSDNGSSGNTIYF
TGTGCCAGCAGTGACAACGGGAGCTCTGGAAACACCATATATTTT
>TRBJ2-7|.|TRBD1|TRBV6-1
CASSSTGGYEQYF
TGTGCCAGCAGTTCGACAGGGGGATACGAGCAGTACTTC
>TRBJ2-7|few|.|TRBV7-2
CASSLAVGQGRAYEQYF
TGTGCCAGCAGCTTAGCTGTTGGGCAGGGCCGGGCGTACGAGCAGTACTTC
>TRBJ2-2|.|TRBD2|TRBV14
CASSLRGGATGELFF
TGTGCCAGCAGCCTGCGCGGGGGGGCAACCGGGGAGCTGTTTTTT
>TRBJ1-6|.|.|TRBV6-5
CASSPAVGNSPLHF
TGTGCCAGCAGCCCCGCCGTCGGGAATTCACCCCTCCACTTT
>TRBJ2-7|few|.|TRBV15
CATSRGGLGGEQYF
TGTGCCACCAGCAGAGGGGGTTTGGGGGGCGAGCAGTACTTC
>TRBJ1-1|.|.|TRBV28
CASGTGNTEAFF
TGTGCCAGCGGAACAGGGAACACTGAAGCTTTCTTT
>TRBJ2-7|.|TRBD2|TRBV7-9
CASSLAVGGSSYEQYF
TGTGCCAGCAGCTTAGCCGTCGGGGGGAGCTCCTACGAGCAGTACTTC
>TRBJ1-2|.|TRBD1|TRBV28
CASRLQGDGYTF
TGTGCCAGCAGATTACAGGGGGATGGCTACACCTTC
>TRBJ1-1|.|.|TRBV2
CASSEWGGTEAFF
TGTGCCAGCAGTGAGTGGGGAGGCACTGAAGCTTTCTTT
>TRBJ1-2|once|TRBD1|TRBV9
CASRPTGTAGDYGYTF
TGTGCCAGCAGGCCAACCGGGACAGCTGGGGACTATGGCTACACCTTC
>TRBJ2-2|.|.|TRBV2
CASSPRGTNTGELFF
TGTGCCAGCAGTCCCCGGGGGACGAACACCGGGGAGCTGTTTTTT
>TRBJ1-3|few|TRBD1|TRBV30
CAWRRTGAGNTIYF
TGTGCCTGGAGAAGGACAGGGGCTGGAAACACCATATATTTT
>TRBJ2-3|.|.|TRBV27
CASSSRPNGADTQYF
TGTGCCAGCAGTTCCCGACCGAACGGGGCAGATACGCAGTATTTT
>TRBJ2-5|.|TRBD1|TRBV29-1
CSQIGTGETQYF
TGCAGCCAAATCGGGACAGGAGAGACCCAGTACTTC
>TRBJ1-5|.|.|TRBV7-9
CASSLARGDQPQHF
TGTGCCAGCAGCTTAGCCAGGGGAGATCAGCCCCAGCATTTT
>TRBJ2-6|.|TRBD1|TRBV9
CASSRTLGDRGSGANVLTF
TGTGCCAGCAGCCGAACCCTCGGGGACAGGGGGTCGGGGGCCAACGTCCTGACTTTC
>TRBJ2-3|once|.|TRBV11-2
CASSLGSPGNTQYF
TGTGCCAGCAGCTTAGGGTCTCCGGGGAATACGCAGTATTTT
>TRBJ2-5|.|TRBD2|TRBV2
CASSEVVGPGGRPQYF
TGTGCCAGCAGTGAAGTAGTGGGACCGGGGGGGAGGCCCCAGTACTTC
>TRBJ1-5|.|TRBD1|TRBV7-8
CASSLGQVGYSNQPQHF
TGTGCCAGCAGTCTCGGACAGGTGGGGTATAGCAATCAGCCCCAGCATTTT
>TRBJ1-1|.|.|TRBV18
CASSPPAGETEAFF
TGTGCCAGCTCACCACCAGCGGGAGAGACTGAAGCTTTCTTT
>TRBJ1-1|.|TRBD1|TRBV9
CASSVRQGMNTEAFF
TGTGCCAGCAGCGTCAGACAGGGCATGAACACTGAAGCTTTCTTT
>TRBJ2-5|few|.|TRBV7-7
CASSLQGETQYF
TGTGCCAGCAGCTTACAGGGCGAGACCCAGTACTTC
>TRBJ2-7|.|.|TRBV29-1
CSVEAKEDYEQYF
TGCAGCGTTGAAGCCAAAGAGGACTACGAGCAGTACTTC
>TRBJ1-4|.|.|TRBV14
CASSRRGGLIEKLFF
TGTGCCAGCAGCCGGCGGGGGGGGCTTATTGAAAAACTGTTTTTT
>TRBJ1-3|.|.|TRBV2
CASGGDPNTGNTIYF
TGTGCCAGCGGCGGAGATCCGAATACTGGAAACACCATATATTTT
>TRBJ2-7|.|.|TRBV5-6
CASSFSQPAYEQYF
TGTGCCAGCAGCTTTAGCCAGCCGGCTTACGAGCAGTACTTC
>TRBJ2-7|.|.|TRBV30
CAWSVHRVSEQYF
TGTGCCTGGAGTGTACACAGGGTCTCCGAGCAGTACTTC
>TRBJ2-1|once|TRBD2|TRBV10-3
CAISKTSGGGSYNEQFF
TGTGCCATCAGTAAAACTAGCGGGGGGGGGTCCTACAATGAGCAGTTCTTC
>TRBJ2-7|.|.|TRBV29-1
CSVGPGTPTYEQYF
TGCAGCGTTGGACCCGGGACTCCCACCTACGAGCAGTACTTC
>TRBJ1-1|.|.|TRBV7-3
CASSLSPGVGTEAFF
TGTGCCAGCAGCTTAAGTCCCGGGGTAGGCACTGAAGCTTTCTTT
>TRBJ2-5|.|TRBD1|TRBV11-3
CASSLGTGGAETQYF
TGTGCCAGCAGCTTAGGGACAGGGGGCGCGGAGACCCAGTACTTC
>TRBJ1-2|.|.|TRBV4-2
CASSQDSDVPGWNGYTF
TGTGCCAGCAGCCAAGATTCTGATGTGCCAGGGTGGAACGGCTACACCTTC
>TRBJ2-5|.|TRBD1|TRBV5-4
CASSLVGTGVLQETQYF
TGTGCCAGCAGCTTGGTCGGGACAGGGGTTCTCCAAGAGACCCAGTACTTC
>TRBJ1-1|.|TRBD1|TRBV2
CASSSQGANTEAFF
TGTGCCAGCAGTTCACAGGGGGCGAACACTGAAGCTTTCTTT
>TRBJ1-3|.|TRBD1|TRBV13
CASSLVRTGGSGNTIYF
TGTGCCAGCAGCTTAGTTCGGACAGGGGGATCTGGAAACACCATATATTTT
>TRBJ2-5|.|.|TRBV5-1
CASSYLGGLMETQYF
TGCGCCAGCAGCTATCTCGGGGGTTTGATGGAGACCCAGTACTTC
>TRBJ2-7|.|.|TRBV6-5
CASSYDLRGQSYEQYF
TGTGCCAGCAGTTACGACTTAAGGGGACAAAGCTACGAGCAGTACTTC
>TRBJ2-1|.|.|TRBV9
CASTGGGYNEQFF
TGTGCCAGTACAGGGGGGGGATACAATGAGCAGTTCTTC
>TRBJ1-5|.|.|TRBV25-1
CASSGGQTNQPQHF
TGTGCCAGCAGTGGCGGACAGACTAATCAGCCCCAGCATTTT
>TRBJ1-2|.|.|TRBV30
CAWFFSVGNNYGYTF
TGTGCCTGGTTCTTCAGTGTGGGCAACAACTATGGCTACACCTTC
>TRBJ2-5|.|TRBD1|TRBV6-5
CASSTRGQETQYF
TGTGCCAGCAGTACCAGGGGGCAAGAGACCCAGTACTTC
>TRBJ1-5|.|TRBD1|TRBV30
CAWSVPGGRNQPQHF
TGTGCCTGGAGTGTACCAGGGGGGCGGAATCAGCCCCAGCATTTT
>TRBJ1-2|.|TRBD1|TRBV13
CASSLGQGIGGYTF
TGTGCCAGCAGCCTGGGACAGGGGATTGGGGGCTACACCTTC
>TRBJ1-2|few|TRBD1|TRBV5-1
CASSLYGQGGYGYTF
TGCGCCAGCAGCTTATACGGACAGGGCGGCTATGGCTACACCTTC